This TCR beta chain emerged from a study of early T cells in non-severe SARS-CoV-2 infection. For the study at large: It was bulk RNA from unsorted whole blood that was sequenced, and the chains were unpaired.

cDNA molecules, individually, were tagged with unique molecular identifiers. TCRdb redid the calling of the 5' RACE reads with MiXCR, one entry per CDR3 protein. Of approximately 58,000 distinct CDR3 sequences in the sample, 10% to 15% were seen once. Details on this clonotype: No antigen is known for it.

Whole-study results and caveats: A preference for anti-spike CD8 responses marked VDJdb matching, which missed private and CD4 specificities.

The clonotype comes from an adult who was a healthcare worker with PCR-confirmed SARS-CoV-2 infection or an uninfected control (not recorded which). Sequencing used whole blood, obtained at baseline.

CDR3 sequence: CASSHRGPNQPQHF. The CDR3, as DNA: TGTGCCAGCAGTCACAGGGGGCCAAATCAGCCCCAGCATTTT. The chain has TRBV7-8 and TRBJ1-5, with TRBD1 matching over 9 bases. Germline CDR1 SGHVS, CDR2 FQNEAQ. With V trimmed by 6 bases and J by 4 bases, 4 bases remained unmatched. The CDR3 is 14 residues long.